These 26 T cell receptor beta chains originate from one sample sequenced in a study of CD8+ T cells in alopecia areata. Sequencing used cDNA as its template, made by extracting RNA and reverse transcribing it. Generated by immunoSEQ multiplex PCR, the TCRdb table keeps only in-frame clones and is missing some. The data hold 150,000 to 200,000 clones, with roughly 63% observed a single time. The sequencing here drew on CD4+ T cells sorted from blood, taken at week 0. The receptors derive from a human donor with alopecia areata.

This clone was seen more than once but under ten times. V gene TRBV29-1 combines with J gene TRBJ1-2; TRBD1 agrees at 10 bases. V lost 1 base and J lost 5; bases outside the gene matches: 7. This CDR3 spans 15 amino acids. Germline V gene data show CDR1 as SQVTM and CDR2 as ANQGSEA. CDR3 bases: TGCAGCGTTGAAGGGACAGGGGGGACTCGTTATGGCTACACCTTC. Protein sequence: CSVEGTGGTRYGYTF.

The genes are TRBV29-1 and TRBJ2-7, with 7 nucleotides matching TRBD1. V lost 1 base to trimming and J lost 4 bases; unmatched junction nucleotides: 7. Per germline, CDR1 SQVTM and CDR2 ANQGSEA. There are 14 residues in the CDR3. The CDR3 sequence: CSVEGDSLGYEQYF. The CDR3 DNA is TGCAGCGTTGAAGGGGACAGTTTAGGATACGAGCAGTACTTC.

The genes are TRBV5-6 and TRBJ2-3; possible D gene TRBD2, 6 bases. The germline CDR1 and CDR2 sequences are SGHDT and YYEEEE. The CDR3 loop spans 12 amino acids. Deletions cut 4 bases from V and 9 bases from J, with 12 bases between. The chain's CDR3 is CASSALTRTQYF. The CDR3 bases are TGTGCCAGCAGCGCCCTGACTAGAACGCAGTATTTT.

Regarding this clone: The sample contains more than one DNA sequence encoding this CDR3. V is TRBV9 and J is TRBJ2-3; 8 nucleotides match TRBD2. Germline CDR1 and CDR2: SGDLS and YYNGEE. The J segment lost 1 base and the V segment lost 2 bases, leaving 3 bases of the junction unmatched. There are 15 residues in the CDR3. As DNA, the CDR3 is TGTGCCAGCAGCGTTGGAGCGGGGGGCACAGATACGCAGTATTTT. It encodes CASSVGAGGTDTQYF.

This clone showed up just once. The chain links TRBV5-1 to TRBJ1-2; a weak D match, TRBD1 (5 bases). Deletions cut 2 bases from V and 4 bases from J, with 15 bases between. The CDR3 loop spans 15 amino acids. CDR1 is SGHRS, CDR2 YFSETQ, per germline. CDR3 DNA sequence: TGCGCCAGCAGCTTCGACAGCCTTGGCTCCTATGGCTACACCTTC. Translated: CASSFDSLGSYGYTF.

This clone has more than one count but fewer than ten. Additional DNA sequences in this sample encode the identical CDR3. The chain is built from TRBV27 and TRBJ2-7; D unclear. Germline V lookup: CDR1 MNHEY, CDR2 SMNVEV (reference sequence). The CDR3 consists of 10 residues. V was clipped by 4 bases and J by 4 bases, with 2 bases between them. In nucleotides, the CDR3 is TGTGCCAGCAGTTCTTACGAGCAGTACTTC. Amino acid sequence: CASSSYEQYF.

The V gene is TRBV7-2, the J gene TRBJ2-1; a weak D match, TRBD2 (5 bases). This CDR3 has 16 residues. V was cut by 1 base and J by 8 bases, with 18 bases left in between. Germline V gene sequence: CDR1 SGHTA, CDR2 FQGNSA. DNA for the CDR3: TGTGCCAGCAGCTTAGAGAGGGCCGCTGGTGGTGATGAGCAGTTCTTC. This encodes CASSLERAAGGDEQFF.

This clone has just a few counts. The chain employs TRBV29-1 and TRBJ1-4; maybe TRBD1 (6 bases). This CDR3 has 16 residues. V dropped 6 bases and J dropped 0 bases, with 17 bases sitting between them. Germline lookup yields CDR1 SQVTM and CDR2 ANQGSEA. DNA for the CDR3: TGCAGCGTGTCGCGAGGGGGAGATCCAACTAATGAAAAACTGTTTTTT. Translated, it gives CSVSRGGDPTNEKLFF.

This chain uses TRBV9 with TRBJ2-2; D gene uncertain. V was trimmed by 0 bases and J by 0 bases, leaving 9 bases between them. There are 16 residues in the CDR3. Germline CDR1 is SGDLS and CDR2 is YYNGEE. Written as DNA, the CDR3 is TGTGCCAGCAGCGTAGCTCCCGGTGCGAACACCGGGGAGCTGTTTTTT. It specifies CASSVAPGANTGELFF. Looking up the rest from reference TRBV9 and TRBJ2-2 gives the full variable domain: DSGVTQTPKHLITATGQRVTLRCSPRSGDLSVYWYQQSLDQGLQFLIQYYNGEERAKGNILERFSAQQFPDLHSELNLSSLELGDSALYFCASSVAPGANTGELFFGEGSRLTVL.

The J gene is TRBJ2-3, the V gene TRBV11-2, with D perhaps being TRBD1 or TRBD2 (5 bases each). The germline V and J ends were trimmed by 1 base and 0 bases, with 20 bases remaining between them. This CDR3 is built from 19 residues. Germline-derived CDR1 and CDR2 are SGHAT and FQNNGV. The CDR3 here is CASSLGARAGTTSTDTQYF. In DNA form, the CDR3 reads TGTGCCAGCAGCTTAGGGGCGCGGGCAGGGACGACTAGCACAGATACGCAGTATTTT.

The rearrangement uses TRBV30 and TRBJ1-2; D gene unclear. This CDR3 region has 11 residues. The V gene's germline CDR1 is GTSNPN and CDR2 SVGIG (reference sequence). Between the trimmed V and J ends, which lost 2 bases and 12 bases, there was a span of 13 bases. This chain's CDR3 is CAWSPARVNTF. The CDR3 DNA is TGTGCCTGGAGTCCGGCGAGGGTGAACACCTTC.

V is TRBV4-3 and J is TRBJ2-6; D gene unclear. CDR3 size: 17 residues. Germline CDR1 and CDR2: LGHNA and YSLEER. The V gene lost 2 bases and the J gene lost 3 bases, with 14 bases spanning the gap. The CDR3 DNA sequence: TGCGCCAGCAGCCAAATCGGAGTAAAAGATGGGGCCAACGTCCTGACTTTC. It codes for CASSQIGVKDGANVLTF.

The chain employs TRBV5-1 and TRBJ2-7; tentative D call: TRBD1 (5 bases). Germline-derived CDR1 and CDR2 are SGHRS and YFSETQ. The V end was cut by 4 bases, the J end by 3 bases, with 11 bases between. The CDR3 extends over 13 amino acids. The CDR3 DNA reads as TGCGCCAGCAGCGGAACAGGTGACTACGAGCAGTACTTC. Translating gives CASSGTGDYEQYF.

The chain has TRBV30 and TRBJ2-1; the D is unclear. CDR1 is GTSNPN and CDR2 is SVGIG in the germline V gene (reference sequence). The CDR3 consists of 10 residues. The germline V and J ends were trimmed by 5 bases and 5 bases, with 4 bases remaining between them. CDR3 sequence: CAWGNNEQFF. The CDR3 bases are TGTGCCTGGGGTAACAATGAGCAGTTCTTC.

This chain joins TRBV2 and TRBJ2-7; D unresolved. CDR1 and CDR2 from the germline V gene are SNHLY and FYNNEI. Trimming stripped 7 bases from V and 2 bases from J, with 9 bases between. The CDR3 covers 12 residues. The CDR3 bases are TGTGCCAGCAAGGAAGAGACCTACGAGCAGTACTTC. Protein product: CASKEETYEQYF. Looking up the rest from reference TRBV2 and TRBJ2-7 gives the full variable domain: EPEVTQTPSHQVTQMGQEVILRCVPISNHLYFYWYRQILGQKVEFLVSFYNNEISEKSEIFDDQFSVERPDGSNFTLKIRSTKLEDSAMYFCASKEETYEQYFGPGTRLTVT.

V gene TRBV7-9 combines with J gene TRBJ1-5; 11 bases map to TRBD1. V shed 5 bases and J 5 bases; nucleotides not matched to a gene: 5. The CDR3 spans 15 residues. Germline V CDR1 and CDR2: SEHNR, FQNEAQ (reference sequence). The chain's CDR3 is CASSPKGQGDQPQHF. The DNA for the CDR3 is TGTGCCAGCAGCCCCAAGGGACAGGGGGATCAGCCCCAGCATTTT. The complete variable domain, with remaining parts taken from reference TRBV7-9 and TRBJ1-5, reads DTGVSQNPRHKITKRGQNVTFRCDPISEHNRLYWYRQTLGQGPEFLTYFQNEAQLEKSRLLSDRFSAERPKGSFSTLEIQRTEQGDSAMYLCASSPKGQGDQPQHFGDGTRLSIL.

The chain recombines TRBV29-1 with TRBJ2-3; the match to TRBD2 covers 8 bases. V shed 4 bases, J shed 6 bases, and the junction held 12 bases outside the gene matches. The CDR3 runs to 15 residues. In germline, CDR1 is SQVTM, CDR2 ANQGSEA. As DNA, the CDR3 is TGCAGCGTTGCCGGCGGGGCGGGGGGCGAGGATACGCAGTATTTT. As protein: CSVAGGAGGEDTQYF.

V is TRBV5-6 and J is TRBJ1-2, with a tentative D call TRBD1 (5 bases). The germline gives CDR1 SGHDT, CDR2 YYEEEE. Trimming took 0 bases from V and 7 from J, leaving 7 bases between them. This CDR3 spans 12 amino acids. The CDR3 spells CASSLGGAGYTF. The CDR3, as DNA: TGTGCCAGCAGCTTGGGAGGGGCTGGCTACACCTTC.

The rearrangement links TRBV5-4 to TRBJ2-1; 9 bases align to TRBD2. This CDR3 has 16 amino acids. V was pared by 0 bases and J by 4 bases, with 5 bases of the junction left unmatched. CDR1 and CDR2 from the germline V gene are SGHNT and YYREEE (reference sequence). CDR3: CASSLGSGGTYNEQFF. In DNA form, the CDR3 reads TGTGCCAGCAGCTTGGGTAGCGGGGGCACATACAATGAGCAGTTCTTC.

CDR3 nucleotide sequence: TGTGCCTGGAGTGACGACAGGGGAGTCGATCAGCCCCAGCATTTT. Translation gives CAWSDDRGVDQPQHF. The chain combines TRBV30 with TRBJ1-5; 8 bases fit TRBD1. V trimming: 1 base; J trimming: 5 bases; junction bases outside the gene matches: 7. Looked up from germline, CDR1 is GTSNPN and CDR2 is SVGIG (reference sequence). CDR3 size: 15 residues.

V is TRBV7-2 and J is TRBJ2-3; TRBD2 matches 15 bases. Germline CDR1 and CDR2: SGHTA and FQGNSA. The CDR3 runs 16 residues. With 5 bases clipped from V and 11 bases from J, the junction kept 11 bases outside the gene matches. CDR3 sequence reads: CASSTGLAGGLNEQYF. CDR3 coding DNA: TGTGCCAGCAGCACAGGACTAGCGGGGGGGCTTAATGAGCAGTATTTT. The full variable domain, in which reference TRBV7-2 and TRBJ2-3 provide the parts outside the CDR3, is GAGVSQSPSNKVTEKGKDVELRCDPISGHTALYWYRQSLGQGLEFLIYFQGNSAPDKSGLPSDRFSAERTGGSVSTLTIQRTQQEDSAVYLCASSTGLAGGLNEQYFGPGTRLTVL.

This sequence joins TRBV30 and TRBJ1-4; D is perhaps TRBD1 (5 bases). CDR1 and CDR2 (germline): GTSNPN, SVGIG (reference sequence). CDR3 length: 15 residues. The V and J ends lost 7 bases and 5 bases respectively, with 20 bases between them. The DNA for the CDR3 is TGTGCCTCGAGAGTGACCGGGACTGGGAATGAAAAACTGTTTTTT. This codes for CASRVTGTGNEKLFF.

The V gene is TRBV7-9, the J gene TRBJ1-1; D call uncertain. CDR1 is SEHNR, CDR2 FQNEAQ, per germline (reference sequence). CDR3 length: 13 amino acids. Trimming shortened V by 5 bases and J by 4 bases, and 11 bases separated the two germline ends. CDR3 sequence (DNA): TGTGCCAGCAGCCCCGACAAATTCACTGAAGCTTTCTTT. Amino acid sequence: CASSPDKFTEAFF.

V usage is TRBV7-3 and J usage is TRBJ2-2, with D tentatively TRBD2 (6 bases). V lost 4 bases and J lost 6, with 12 bases in between. CDR1 SGHTA and CDR2 FQGTGA come from the germline V gene. There are 14 residues in the CDR3. The CDR3 nucleotides are TGTGCCAGCAGCTCGGGACTTTCTCCCGGGGAGCTGTTTTTT. Residues: CASSSGLSPGELFF.

This chain connects TRBV23-1 to TRBJ2-1; 8 bases match TRBD1. TRBV23-1 is classed as an ORF, of uncertain function. The CDR3 is 16 amino acids. The V segment lost 4 bases and the J segment 4 bases; nucleotides outside the gene matches: 9. This CDR3 is CASSLRGQALYNEQFF. The CDR3 DNA sequence: TGCGCCAGCAGTCTTCGGGGACAGGCCTTATACAATGAGCAGTTCTTC.

This clone has only a few counts. The V gene is TRBV5-1, the J gene TRBJ1-6; D may be TRBD1 (5 bases). The germline V gene encodes CDR1 SGHRS and CDR2 YFSETQ. The CDR3 runs 14 residues. With 4 bases removed from V and 11 bases from J, the gap between germline ends came to 16 bases. The CDR3 DNA sequence: TGCGCCAGCAGCAGAGACGGAAGCAGGGCACCCCTCCACTTT. Amino acids: CASSRDGSRAPLHF.